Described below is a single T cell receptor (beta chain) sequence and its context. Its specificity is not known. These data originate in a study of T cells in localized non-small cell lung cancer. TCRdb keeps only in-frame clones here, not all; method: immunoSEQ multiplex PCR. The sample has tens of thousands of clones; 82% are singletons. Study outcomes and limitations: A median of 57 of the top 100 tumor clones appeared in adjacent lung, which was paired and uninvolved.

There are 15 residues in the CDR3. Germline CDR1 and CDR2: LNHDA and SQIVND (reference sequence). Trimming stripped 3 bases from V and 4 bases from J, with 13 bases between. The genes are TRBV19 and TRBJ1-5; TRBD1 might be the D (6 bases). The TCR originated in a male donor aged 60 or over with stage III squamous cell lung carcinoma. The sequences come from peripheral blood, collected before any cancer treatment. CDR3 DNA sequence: TGTGCCAGTAGTATCCAACAGGGTAGGAATCAGCCCCAGCATTTT. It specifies CASSIQQGRNQPQHF.